A selection of T cell receptor beta chains follows, all from one sample in a study of identical twins. TCRdb used MiXCR to reprocess the 5' RACE reads, holding one entry per CDR3 protein. Of fewer than 450,000 distinct CDR3 sequences in the sample, roughly 9% were seen once. The sequenced sample was naive T cells sorted from blood. The receptor set was obtained from a woman aged 45-59 years in good health. CDR3s include the opening cysteine and the closing phenylalanine or tryptophan. A D gene is named only where the DNA matches it firmly. Clone size is not always given. Where it is, it says once, few, many or a class for expanded clones.

clone_size,j_call,v_call,d_call,cdr3_aa,cdr3_nt
NA,TRBJ2-7,TRBV20-1,TRBD2,CSASTASGTSVYEQYF,TGCAGTGCTAGTACCGCTAGCGGGACTAGTGTCTACGAGCAGTACTTC
few,TRBJ2-1,TRBV25-1,NA,CATIGGATYNEQFF,TGTGCCACCATTGGGGGGGCCACCTACAATGAGCAGTTCTTC
NA,TRBJ2-1,TRBV20-1,TRBD2,CSALTLGTSKNEQFF,TGCAGTGCTTTGACACTAGGGACTAGCAAGAATGAGCAGTTCTTC
few,TRBJ2-7,TRBV2,NA,CASSDTEYEQYF,TGTGCCAGCAGTGATACGGAGTACGAGCAGTACTTC
NA,TRBJ2-1,TRBV10-1,TRBD1,CASSTGQGTMQQFF,TGCGCCAGCAGTACGGGACAGGGGACAATGCAGCAGTTCTTC
NA,TRBJ1-1,TRBV2,NA,CASRSAARMNTEAFF,TGTGCCAGCAGGTCGGCAGCCCGGATGAACACTGAAGCTTTCTTT
many,TRBJ2-7,TRBV5-1,TRBD2,CASTSGGLYEQYF,TGCGCCAGTACTAGCGGGGGACTCTACGAGCAGTACTTC
NA,TRBJ2-5,TRBV4-1,NA,CASSQGWGAEAQYF,TGCGCCAGCAGCCAAGGATGGGGCGCGGAGGCCCAGTACTTC
few,TRBJ2-7,TRBV4-2,NA,CASSRGGATRSSYEQYF,TGTGCCAGCAGCCGGGGCGGGGCGACCCGGAGCTCCTACGAGCAGTACTTC
NA,TRBJ2-5,TRBV21-1,NA,CASSKGGYQHQNQETQYF,TGTGCCAGCAGCAAAGGAGGGTACCAGCACCAAAATCAAGAGACCCAGTACTTC
NA,TRBJ1-5,TRBV11-2,NA,CASSLSFNQPQHF,TGTGCCAGCAGCTTATCGTTCAATCAGCCCCAGCATTTT
few,TRBJ2-7,TRBV5-1,NA,CASSLGQGGTEQYF,TGCGCCAGCAGCTTGGGGCAGGGTGGGACCGAGCAGTACTTC
NA,TRBJ2-2,TRBV20-1,NA,CSASGDTGELFF,TGCAGTGCTAGCGGGGACACCGGGGAGCTGTTTTTT
few,TRBJ2-7,TRBV28,TRBD1,CASRARDRAAEQYF,TGTGCCAGCAGAGCGAGGGACAGGGCGGCCGAGCAGTACTTC
many,TRBJ2-3,TRBV6-1,NA,CASSDAPADTQYF,TGTGCCAGCAGTGACGCCCCGGCCGATACGCAGTATTTT
few,TRBJ2-2,TRBV27,NA,CASSSGSGELFF,TGTGCCAGCAGTTCCGGGTCCGGGGAGCTGTTTTTT
NA,TRBJ1-5,TRBV6-5,NA,CASSPGMRQPQHF,TGTGCCAGCAGTCCAGGGATGCGGCAGCCCCAGCATTTT
NA,TRBJ2-1,TRBV7-9,TRBD1,CASSPLDRRFPRQQFF,TGTGCCAGCAGTCCTCTGGACAGGAGATTTCCACGACAGCAGTTCTTC
NA,TRBJ2-1,TRBV7-3,TRBD2,CASSPMAGGSYNEQFF,TGTGCCAGCAGCCCCATGGCGGGAGGGTCCTACAATGAGCAGTTCTTC
NA,TRBJ2-1,TRBV20-1,NA,CSATRVVVYNEQFF,TGCAGTGCCACCAGGGTGGTCGTTTACAATGAGCAGTTCTTC
many,TRBJ2-2,TRBV5-1,NA,CASSLVPGELFF,TGCGCCAGCAGCTTGGTCCCCGGGGAGCTGTTTTTT
many,TRBJ2-7,TRBV12-3/TRBV12-4,TRBD2,CASSPRGGSEQYF,TGTGCCAGCAGTCCCCGGGGAGGGAGCGAGCAGTACTTC
few,TRBJ2-1,TRBV4-1,NA,CASSQAGRGSYNEQFF,TGCGCCAGCAGCCAAGCTGGCAGGGGCTCCTACAATGAGCAGTTCTTC
NA,TRBJ2-3,TRBV7-9,TRBD2,CASSLPSGLGGTDTQYF,TGTGCCAGCAGCTTACCCTCCGGACTAGGAGGCACAGATACGCAGTATTTT
few,TRBJ2-1,TRBV29-1,TRBD1,CSVGGQGERDEQFF,TGCAGCGTTGGGGGACAGGGGGAGAGGGATGAGCAGTTCTTC
few,TRBJ2-3,TRBV10-1,NA,CASSEHQGSTDTQYF,TGCGCCAGCAGTGAGCACCAGGGTAGCACAGATACGCAGTATTTT
NA,TRBJ2-5,TRBV10-3,TRBD1,CAISGGQQETQYF,TGTGCCATCAGTGGGGGACAGCAAGAGACCCAGTACTTC
many,TRBJ2-1,TRBV5-1,TRBD1,CASSFHRGRGNEQFF,TGCGCCAGCAGCTTCCACAGGGGCCGGGGCAATGAGCAGTTCTTC
NA,TRBJ1-5,TRBV11-2,NA,CASSLGTGGQPQHF,TGTGCCAGCAGCTTGGGGACGGGCGGTCAGCCCCAGCATTTT
NA,TRBJ1-1,TRBV4-2,NA,CASSQDRLVNTEAFF,TGTGCCAGCAGCCAAGATAGGCTTGTGAACACTGAAGCTTTCTTT
few,TRBJ2-6,TRBV5-6,NA,CASSVPSGANVLTF,TGTGCCAGCAGCGTGCCCTCTGGGGCCAACGTCCTGACTTTC
few,TRBJ2-3,TRBV9,NA,CASSVDPGGTDTQYF,TGTGCCAGCAGCGTAGACCCAGGGGGGACAGATACGCAGTATTTT
few,TRBJ2-7,TRBV12-5,TRBD1,CASGWTGSEQYF,TGTGCTAGTGGTTGGACAGGGTCCGAGCAGTACTTC
many,TRBJ1-5,TRBV12-3/TRBV12-4,NA,CASSPVLEPQHF,TGTGCCAGCAGCCCCGTATTGGAGCCCCAGCATTTT
NA,TRBJ2-1,TRBV5-1,NA,CASAEQGGLGNEQFF,TGCGCCAGCGCAGAGCAAGGCGGGTTGGGAAATGAGCAGTTCTTC
many,TRBJ1-3,TRBV29-1,NA,CSVDGSTPGNTIYF,TGCAGCGTTGACGGCAGCACCCCTGGAAACACCATATATTTT
few,TRBJ2-2,TRBV7-9,TRBD2,CASSPPGLADLNTGELFF,TGTGCCAGCAGCCCGCCGGGACTAGCGGACCTGAACACCGGGGAGCTGTTTTTT
many,TRBJ2-2,TRBV5-1,NA,CASSSKRTGELFF,TGCGCCAGCAGCTCGAAGAGGACCGGGGAGCTGTTTTTT
NA,TRBJ2-7,TRBV27,NA,CASSFWGEGYEQYF,TGTGCCAGCAGTTTTTGGGGGGAAGGCTACGAGCAGTACTTC
NA,TRBJ2-1,TRBV12-3/TRBV12-4,NA,CASSLGTAPYNEQFF,TGTGCCAGCAGTTTAGGGACGGCCCCCTACAATGAGCAGTTCTTC
NA,TRBJ2-2,TRBV29-1,TRBD1,CSNTGQGGTGELFF,TGCAGCAATACGGGACAGGGTGGCACCGGGGAGCTGTTTTTT
many,TRBJ2-6,TRBV12-3/TRBV12-4,NA,CASSKGFGANVLTF,TGTGCCAGCAGCAAGGGTTTTGGGGCCAACGTCCTGACTTTC
NA,TRBJ1-6,TRBV7-2,NA,CASSLGKGSVNSPLHF,TGTGCCAGCAGCCTTGGGAAGGGCTCCGTTAATTCACCCCTCCACTTT
NA,TRBJ2-7,TRBV5-6,NA,CASSPGTDYNEQYF,TGTGCCAGCAGCCCGGGGACGGATTATAACGAGCAGTACTTC
few,TRBJ2-1,TRBV6-1,NA,CASSDRQNEQFF,TGTGCCAGCAGCGACCGGCAGAATGAGCAGTTCTTC
NA,TRBJ2-7,TRBV30,TRBD1,CAWSEGQGAEEQYF,TGTGCCTGGAGTGAGGGACAGGGGGCTGAGGAGCAGTACTTC
many,TRBJ2-1,TRBV12-3/TRBV12-4,NA,CASTRWGSEQFF,TGTGCCAGCACTCGATGGGGGAGTGAGCAGTTCTTC
NA,TRBJ2-3,TRBV6-5,TRBD2,CASSPGGYTQYF,TGTGCCAGCAGCCCGGGGGGTTATACGCAGTATTTT
few,TRBJ2-5,TRBV20-1,TRBD1,CSASEGTEETQYF,TGCAGTGCCTCCGAAGGGACAGAAGAGACCCAGTACTTC
few,TRBJ2-1,TRBV20-1,NA,CSASKGNEQFF,TGCAGTGCGAGTAAGGGCAATGAGCAGTTCTTC
many,TRBJ1-2,TRBV12-3/TRBV12-4,NA,CASKTAHGYTF,TGTGCCAGCAAGACAGCCCATGGCTACACCTTC
NA,TRBJ2-2,TRBV29-1,TRBD2,CSVERREQFYTGELFF,TGCAGCGTTGAACGGCGGGAGCAGTTCTACACCGGGGAGCTGTTTTTT
many,TRBJ2-2,TRBV27,NA,CASTIVGDTGELFF,TGTGCCAGCACCATTGTGGGGGACACCGGGGAGCTGTTTTTT
many,TRBJ2-1,TRBV29-1,NA,CSVDSSRTTVEDEQFF,TGCAGCGTTGACTCCAGCCGGACGACAGTAGAGGATGAGCAGTTCTTC
NA,TRBJ2-1,TRBV27,TRBD2,CASSFGLAGWGNNEQFF,TGTGCCAGCAGTTTTGGACTAGCGGGATGGGGGAACAATGAGCAGTTCTTC